This TCR beta chain was captured in a study of blood T cell repertoires in COVID-19. The germline V gene has CDR1 MDHEN and CDR2 SYDVKM. The CDR3 spans 14 residues. Trimming removed 6 bases from V and 4 bases from J; junction bases left unmatched: 7. Seattle cases were enrolled at active infection and followed longitudinally. How the authors handled the data: Amplification of reference gene primers provided the estimated nucleated cell counts. This table comes from immunoSEQ multiplex PCR, and its TCRdb copy is limited to in-frame clones, with some not included. V, J and clone size were drawn from that table, and D and trimming were deduced from the DNA. Of about 28,000 clones in the sample, 85% to 95% were seen once.

The chain carries TRBV28 and TRBJ2-7; 9 positions agree with TRBD2. Sample: peripheral blood. This clonotype originated in a woman aged 65 to 85 with COVID-19, enrolled during active disease. CDR3 amino acids: CASRVSGSGYEQYF. CDR3 in DNA: TGTGCCAGCAGGGTTAGCGGGAGTGGTTACGAGCAGTACTTC.